Below, one T cell receptor beta chain is given with its context. RNA in amounts of roughly 0.5 to 1 ug was reverse transcribed with random hexamers. With immunoSEQ multiplex PCR, TCR beta CDR3 was amplified across 54 Vbeta and 13 Jbeta. TCRdb processed the immunoSEQ multiplex PCR reads anew with MiXCR; each CDR3 protein has one entry. The table has fewer than 350,000 distinct CDR3 sequences, around 92% seen once; the top ten hold over 0.065%. The entry originates in a study of CD8 T cells in Susac syndrome. The authors carried out high-throughput sequencing of TCR beta. They applied it to CD8+ and CD4+ T cells obtained from blood. The patients serving as multiple sclerosis controls were treatment-naive. They had stable or active relapsing-remitting disease and fulfilled revised McDonald criteria. CD8+ and CD4+ T cells were negatively isolated; TEMRA cells were FACS-enriched. Germline lookup yields CDR1 MNHEY and CDR2 SVGAGI. This CDR3 contains 16 residues. Between the trimmed V and J ends, which lost 4 bases and 4 bases, there was a span of 16 bases.

The chain joins TRBV6-5 to TRBJ2-2; perhaps TRBD1 as D (7 bases). Sequencing used CD4+ T cells from PBMCs. The TCR sequence derives from a human donor with multiple sclerosis. DNA for the CDR3: TGTGCCAGCAGTTCGAGGAGGGGGCCTCGCACCGGGGAGCTGTTTTTT. This gives the protein CASSSRRGPRTGELFF.